The present TCR beta chain was sequenced within a study of tumor and adjacent non-tumor tissue in lung cancer. A modified ARM-PCR protocol with three rounds of nested PCR amplified TCRbeta. TCRdb independently ran MiXCR on the multiplex PCR reads; one entry per CDR3 protein. The table has about 200,000 distinct CDR3 sequences, around 71% seen once. At least ten counts were recorded for this clonotype. Trimming cost V 3 bases and J 2 bases, with 8 bases left between them. The CDR3 length is 13 residues. Germline V gives CDR1 SGHDT, CDR2 YYEEEE. The template was RNA from unsorted bulk tissue. Sequencing was carried out using lung tumor tissue. This TCR derives from a man aged 55 to 70 with non-small cell lung cancer. The chain combines TRBV5-6 with TRBJ2-5, with unresolved D. The CDR3 bases are TGTGCCAGCAGCTCTGGGTTACAAGAGACCCAGTACTTC. Amino acids: CASSSGLQETQYF.